These 18 T cell receptor beta chains originate from one sample sequenced in a study of blood T cell repertoires in COVID-19. Sequenced by immunoSEQ multiplex PCR; TCRdb stores in-frame clones only, minus some. The data hold 250,000 to 300,000 clones, with around 84% observed a single time. The sample taken for sequencing was PBMCs or T cells enriched from blood (not recorded which). The origin of the receptors is a man aged 25-40 years with acute COVID-19.

The chain joins TRBV7-2 to TRBJ1-5; tentative D call: TRBD1 (5 bases). CDR3 length: 14 residues. Trimming pared 5 bases from V and 10 bases from J, leaving 18 bases between. Per germline, CDR1 SGHTA and CDR2 FQGNSA. The DNA for the CDR3 is TGTGCCAGCAGCCCCGGTTCAGGGTTGGAACCCCAGCATTTT. It specifies CASSPGSGLEPQHF. Complete variable domain (other parts from reference TRBV7-2 and TRBJ1-5): GAGVSQSPSNKVTEKGKDVELRCDPISGHTALYWYRQSLGQGLEFLIYFQGNSAPDKSGLPSDRFSAERTGGSVSTLTIQRTQQEDSAVYLCASSPGSGLEPQHFGDGTRLSIL.

V gene TRBV18 combines with J gene TRBJ2-1; tentative D call: TRBD2 (6 bases). Trimming took 3 bases from V and 5 from J, leaving 14 bases between them. The CDR3 is 15 residues long. CDR1 is KGHSH and CDR2 is LQKENI in the germline V gene. CDR3 sequence reads: CASSPLRERNNEQFF. The CDR3 DNA reads as TGTGCCAGCTCACCCTTACGGGAGCGGAACAATGAGCAGTTCTTC. The full variable domain, rest sourced from reference TRBV18 and TRBJ2-1, is NAGVMQNPRHLVRRRGQEARLRCSPMKGHSHVYWYRQLPEEGLKFMVYLQKENIIDESGMPKERFSAEFPKEGPSILRIQQVVRGDSAAYFCASSPLRERNNEQFFGPGTRLTVL.

The chain employs TRBV7-3 and TRBJ2-3; D remains unclear. The CDR3 is 14 residues long. Trimming pared 1 base from V and 5 bases from J, leaving 10 bases between. From germline, CDR1 is SGHTA and CDR2 FQGTGA. The CDR3 sequence: CASSLRQSEDTQYF. The CDR3 bases are TGTGCCAGCAGCTTAAGACAATCGGAAGATACGCAGTATTTT. The full variable domain, with the rest looked up from reference TRBV7-3 and TRBJ2-3, is GAGVSQTPSNKVTEKGKYVELRCDPISGHTALYWYRQSLGQGPEFLIYFQGTGAADDSGLPNDRFFAVRPEGSVSTLKIQRTERGDSAVYLCASSLRQSEDTQYFGPGTRLTVL.

This chain joins TRBV2 and TRBJ1-1; 8 nucleotides agree with TRBD1. The CDR3 is 13 residues long. The ends lost 10 bases at V and 0 bases at J; junction bases unmatched: 4. In germline, CDR1 is SNHLY, CDR2 FYNNEI. CDR3 in amino acids: CATRTGMNTEAFF. CDR3 DNA: TGTGCCACCCGGACAGGGATGAACACTGAAGCTTTCTTT. The variable domain in full, completed from reference TRBV2 and TRBJ1-1, reads EPEVTQTPSHQVTQMGQEVILRCVPISNHLYFYWYRQILGQKVEFLVSFYNNEISEKSEIFDDQFSVERPDGSNFTLKIRSTKLEDSAMYFCATRTGMNTEAFFGQGTRLTVV.

This sequence joins TRBV9 and TRBJ2-5; 9 bases align to TRBD2. This CDR3 has 16 residues. V lost 2 bases and J lost 5; bases outside the gene matches: 10. Germline V lookup: CDR1 SGDLS, CDR2 YYNGEE. The CDR3 nucleotides are TGTGCCAGCAGCGTTAGGGCGGGGGGGCCAGAGGAGACCCAGTACTTC. Protein: CASSVRAGGPEETQYF.

The chain links TRBV27 to TRBJ1-1; 8 positions agree with TRBD1. This CDR3 is built from 13 residues. CDR1 is MNHEY, CDR2 SMNVEV, per germline (reference sequence). Germline trimming cut 5 bases from V and 4 bases from J; bases unmatched to any gene: 3. DNA for the CDR3: TGTGCCAGCAGTCTGGACAGGGTCACTGAAGCTTTCTTT. It is translated as CASSLDRVTEAFF.

The rearrangement links TRBV19 to TRBJ2-1; possible D gene TRBD2, 6 bases. CDR3 size: 15 residues. With 3 bases removed from V and 6 bases from J, the gap between germline ends came to 15 bases. Looked up from germline, CDR1 is LNHDA and CDR2 is SQIVND (reference sequence). CDR3 loop: CASSIVEGGSNEQFF. Here the CDR3 DNA reads TGTGCCAGTAGTATCGTGGAGGGTGGCAGCAATGAGCAGTTCTTC.

The chain combines TRBV2 with TRBJ1-4, with D possibly being TRBD1 (6 bases). The CDR3 spans 12 residues. Trimming pared 9 bases from V and 8 bases from J, leaving 13 bases between. CDR1 is SNHLY, CDR2 FYNNEI, per germline. CDR3 loop: CASHREREKLFF. CDR3 nucleotides: TGTGCCAGTCACAGGGAGAGGGAAAAACTGTTTTTT.

The chain combines TRBV28 with TRBJ2-2; 9 bases are a match to TRBD1. The CDR3 is 15 residues long. The J segment lost 6 bases and the V segment lost 5 bases, leaving 7 bases of the junction unmatched. The germline V gene has CDR1 MDHEN and CDR2 SYDVKM. In nucleotides, the CDR3 is TGTGCCAGCAGTCCGCCGGGACAGGGCTCCGGGGAGCTGTTTTTT. Translating gives CASSPPGQGSGELFF.

V gene TRBV18 combines with J gene TRBJ2-1, with D unresolved. Per germline, CDR1 KGHSH and CDR2 LQKENI. The V and J ends lost 3 bases and 7 bases respectively, with 13 bases between them. The CDR3 has 14 amino acids. CDR3: CASSPSRSVNEQFF. CDR3 DNA: TGTGCCAGCTCACCCTCGCGGTCAGTGAATGAGCAGTTCTTC.

This chain joins TRBV19 and TRBJ1-2; 8 nucleotides align to TRBD1. CDR1 LNHDA and CDR2 SQIVND come from the germline V gene (reference sequence). V shed 5 bases and J 8 bases; nucleotides not matched to a gene: 13. The CDR3 loop spans 15 amino acids. CDR3 sequence (DNA): TGTGCCAGTAGTGAAGGATTGGGACAGGCCCTCGGCTACACCTTC. This codes for CASSEGLGQALGYTF.

The chain employs TRBV7-8 and TRBJ2-3; 8 bases match TRBD1. Germline V CDR1 and CDR2: SGHVS, FQNEAQ. Germline trimming cut 5 bases from V and 5 bases from J; bases unmatched to any gene: 6. The CDR3 sequence is 14 residues long. For the CDR3, the DNA is TGTGCCAGCAGCCCCGGACAGGGAGTAGATACGCAGTATTTT. As protein: CASSPGQGVDTQYF.

This chain joins TRBV19 and TRBJ2-5, with TRBD2 identical over 8 bases. Germline V lookup: CDR1 LNHDA, CDR2 SQIVND (reference sequence). CDR3 length: 15 residues. After removal of 5 bases from V and 5 bases from J, the junction contained 10 bases not matched to a gene. CDR3 in amino acids: CASSPQRAGVETQYF. The CDR3 nucleotides are TGTGCCAGTAGTCCCCAAAGAGCGGGGGTGGAGACCCAGTACTTC.

This chain connects TRBV30 to TRBJ1-3, with D unresolved. V lost 7 bases, J lost 1 base, and 17 bases lay in between. CDR1 and CDR2 from the germline V gene are GTSNPN and SVGIG (reference sequence). The CDR3 sequence is 15 residues long. The CDR3 DNA is TGTGCCTTGCCGAGATCCGGGGATTCTGGAAACACCATATATTTT. Its translation is CALPRSGDSGNTIYF.

This clone occurred many times. The genes are TRBV10-1 and TRBJ2-2, with D perhaps TRBD2 (5 bases). The CDR3 is 15 residues long. Trimming took 3 bases from V and 6 from J, leaving 14 bases between them. Germline V gene lookup returns CDR1 WNHNN and CDR2 SYGVQD (reference sequence). The DNA for the CDR3 is TGCGCCAGCAGTGATACGAGGGTTGACGCCGGGGAGCTGTTTTTT. Encoded protein: CASSDTRVDAGELFF.

This clone was counted a single time. V gene TRBV10-3 combines with J gene TRBJ2-6; D uncertain. CDR3 length equals 13 residues. CDR1 and CDR2 from the germline V gene are ENHRY and SYGVKD. The ends were cut back, 6 bases at V and 2 bases at J, with 5 bases in the middle. The CDR3 nucleotides are TGTGCCATCAGGAGGACTGGGGCCAACGTCCTGACTTTC. Amino acid sequence: CAIRRTGANVLTF.

The rearrangement links TRBV7-2 to TRBJ1-6; 7 bases fit TRBD1. J lost 8 bases, V lost 3 bases, and 4 bases had no gene match. Germline assignment: CDR1 SGHTA and CDR2 FQGNSA. The CDR3 has 14 residues. The CDR3 reads CASSFRDSYSPLHF. In DNA form, the CDR3 reads TGTGCCAGCAGCTTCCGGGACAGTTATTCACCCCTCCACTTT.

This clone has only one observation. This rearrangement joins TRBV21-1 to TRBJ2-7; TRBD2, the table's D call, was not compared with the DNA. TRBV21-1 is given as a pseudogene. This CDR3 is built from 15 residues. DNA of the CDR3: TGTGCCAGCAGCAAAGCCTTCACTCGGAGGTCCAAGCAGTACGTC. Translation: CASSKAFTRRSKQYV.